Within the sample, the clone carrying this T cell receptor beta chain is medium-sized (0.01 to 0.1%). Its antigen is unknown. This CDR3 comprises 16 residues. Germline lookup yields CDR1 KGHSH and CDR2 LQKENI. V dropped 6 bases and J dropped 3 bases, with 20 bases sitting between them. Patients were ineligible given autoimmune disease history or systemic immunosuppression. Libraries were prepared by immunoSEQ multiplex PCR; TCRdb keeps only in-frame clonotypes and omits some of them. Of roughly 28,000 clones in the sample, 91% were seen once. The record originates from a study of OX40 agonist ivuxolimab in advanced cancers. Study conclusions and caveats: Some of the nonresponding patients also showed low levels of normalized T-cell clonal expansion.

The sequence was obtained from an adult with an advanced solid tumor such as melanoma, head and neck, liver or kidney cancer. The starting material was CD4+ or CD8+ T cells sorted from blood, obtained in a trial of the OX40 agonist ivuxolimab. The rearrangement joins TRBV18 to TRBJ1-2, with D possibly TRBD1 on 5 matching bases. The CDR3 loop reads CASSPGAGSEDYGYTF. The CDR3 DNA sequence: TGTGCCAGCTCTCCTGGGGCAGGGAGTGAAGACTATGGCTACACCTTC.